These 32 T cell receptor beta chains share one sample of origin, sequenced in a study of T cell changes during pregnancy in multiple sclerosis. TCRdb keeps only in-frame clones here, not all; method: immunoSEQ multiplex PCR. The sample holds roughly 110,000 clones, around 93% seen once. Specimen: peripheral blood, collected in the third trimester of pregnancy. The origin of the receptors is a female donor in good health, enrolled as a control in a pregnancy study.

The V gene is TRBV7-9, the J gene TRBJ1-1; D gene unclear. The V and J ends lost 5 bases and 0 bases respectively, with 10 bases between them. The CDR3 contains 14 residues. The germline CDR1 and CDR2 sequences are SEHNR and FQNEAQ (reference sequence). CDR3: CASSRDTVNTEAFF. CDR3 sequence (DNA): TGTGCCAGCAGCCGTGACACGGTGAACACTGAAGCTTTCTTT.

This clone was picked up one time. The genes are TRBV5-6 and TRBJ2-1; TRBD2 aligns across 9 bases. CDR3 length: 16 amino acids. Germline loops: CDR1 SGHDT, CDR2 YYEEEE. The J segment lost 8 bases and the V segment lost 3 bases, leaving 12 bases of the junction unmatched. The CDR3 sequence: CASSSYRAGGLYEQFF. The CDR3, as DNA: TGTGCCAGCAGCTCCTACCGTGCGGGGGGGCTCTATGAGCAGTTCTTC.

This clone occurred once. The same CDR3 is also encoded by other DNA sequences in this sample. The V and J genes are TRBV9 and TRBJ2-1, with 7 bases lining up with TRBD2. The ends lost 0 bases at V and 2 bases at J; junction bases unmatched: 2. From germline, CDR1 is SGDLS and CDR2 YYNGEE. The CDR3 runs 15 residues. The CDR3 here is CASSVGGGAYNEQFF. The CDR3 bases are TGTGCCAGCAGCGTAGGTGGGGGGGCCTACAATGAGCAGTTCTTC. Supplemented by reference TRBV9 and TRBJ2-1, the full variable domain reads DSGVTQTPKHLITATGQRVTLRCSPRSGDLSVYWYQQSLDQGLQFLIQYYNGEERAKGNILERFSAQQFPDLHSELNLSSLELGDSALYFCASSVGGGAYNEQFFGPGTRLTVL.

This chain uses TRBV7-9 with TRBJ2-3; tentatively, D is TRBD1 (6 bases). This CDR3 comprises 18 residues. CDR1 is SEHNR and CDR2 is FQNEAQ in the germline V gene (reference sequence). V was shortened by 1 base and J by 2 bases, with 19 bases between the two germline ends. CDR3 sequence (DNA): TGTGCCAGCAGCTTAGGCGTTTTTCCGGGACATCTCACAGATACGCAGTATTTT. This sequence encodes CASSLGVFPGHLTDTQYF.

V and J are TRBV6-6 and TRBJ1-5; TRBD1 might be the D (5 bases). This CDR3 comprises 15 residues. Germline V gene lookup returns CDR1 MNHNY and CDR2 SVGAGI (reference sequence). The germline V and J ends were trimmed by 6 bases and 1 base, with 13 bases remaining between them. CDR3 nucleotide sequence: TGTGCCAGCAGCCCCTGGGGGGGGAGCAATCAGCCCCAGCATTTT. Protein product: CASSPWGGSNQPQHF.

The V call is TRBV4-3, the J call TRBJ2-3; 10 bases line up with TRBD2. The CDR3 sequence is 20 residues long. Germline values: CDR1 LGHNA, CDR2 YSLEER. J lost 3 bases, V lost 1 base, and 16 bases had no gene match. The DNA for the CDR3 is TGCGCCAGCAGCCAAGTTTATCCAGCGGGGGGGCTGAGCACAACAGATACGCAGTATTTT. It yields the protein CASSQVYPAGGLSTTDTQYF.

The chain combines TRBV27 with TRBJ1-2, with 8 bases lining up with TRBD1. CDR1 and CDR2 (germline): MNHEY, SMNVEV (reference sequence). V gave up 7 bases and J gave up 5 bases; unmatched junction bases: 9. The CDR3 extends over 14 amino acids. DNA of the CDR3: TGTGCCAGCACTCCCGGACAGGGAAGATATGGCTACACCTTC. Its protein product is CASTPGQGRYGYTF.

The chain is built from TRBV7-2 and TRBJ2-2, with D perhaps matching TRBD2 (5 bases). CDR1 and CDR2 from the germline V gene are SGHTA and FQGNSA. This CDR3 has 16 amino acids. Trimming removed 5 bases at V and 6 bases at J, with 19 bases between. This CDR3 reads CASSGRAWGASGELFF. The CDR3 nucleotides read TGTGCCAGCAGCGGCCGGGCCTGGGGAGCGTCCGGGGAGCTGTTTTTT. Drawing the rest from reference TRBV7-2 and TRBJ2-2, the complete variable domain is GAGVSQSPSNKVTEKGKDVELRCDPISGHTALYWYRQSLGQGLEFLIYFQGNSAPDKSGLPSDRFSAERTGGSVSTLTIQRTQQEDSAVYLCASSGRAWGASGELFFGEGSRLTVL.

V usage is TRBV13 and J usage is TRBJ2-3, with TRBD2 matching over 11 bases. This CDR3 comprises 14 residues. V trimming: 3 bases; J trimming: 5 bases; junction bases outside the gene matches: 1. The germline V gene encodes CDR1 PRHDT and CDR2 FYEKMQ (reference sequence). CDR3 sequence: CASSFSGGGDTQYF. For the CDR3, the DNA is TGTGCCAGCAGCTTTAGCGGGGGGGGAGATACGCAGTATTTT.

The chain couples TRBV7-2 to TRBJ1-5; 7 bases agree with TRBD1. The CDR3 length is 15 residues. Germline values: CDR1 SGHTA, CDR2 FQGNSA. V dropped 5 bases and J dropped 3; count of bases not matched to a gene: 7. The CDR3 sequence: CASSPDGTANQPQHF. In nucleotides, the CDR3 is TGTGCCAGCAGCCCGGACGGGACAGCCAATCAGCCCCAGCATTTT.

The chain joins TRBV5-4 to TRBJ2-2, with TRBD1 as a possible D gene (6 bases). V gave up 5 bases and J gave up 4 bases, with 15 bases separating them. Germline CDR1 SGHNT, CDR2 YYREEE (reference sequence). The CDR3 is 15 residues long. This CDR3 is CASSSTGYGTGELFF. The CDR3 DNA reads as TGTGCCAGCAGTAGTACAGGGTACGGCACCGGGGAGCTGTTTTTT. The full variable domain, its missing parts supplied by reference TRBV5-4 and TRBJ2-2, is ETGVTQSPTHLIKTRGQQVTLRCSSQSGHNTVSWYQQALGQGPQFIFQYYREEENGRGNFPPRFSGLQFPNYSSELNVNALELDDSALYLCASSSTGYGTGELFFGEGSRLTVL.

The chain is built from TRBV6-5 and TRBJ1-5; D is unresolved. This CDR3 has 14 residues. Germline CDR1 MNHEY, CDR2 SVGAGI. The V end lost 2 bases, the J end lost 5 bases, and 10 bases lay between the germline ends. The CDR3 loop is CASSYGQSYQPQHF. CDR3 nucleotide sequence: TGTGCCAGCAGTTACGGGCAGAGTTATCAGCCCCAGCATTTT.

This sequence joins TRBV27 and TRBJ2-7; 9 nucleotides match TRBD2. V shed 7 bases, J shed 1 base, and the junction held 8 bases outside the gene matches. This CDR3 is 15 amino acids long. Looked up from germline, CDR1 is MNHEY and CDR2 is SMNVEV (reference sequence). The CDR3 loop is CASNPVAGGSYEQYF. The CDR3 coding sequence is TGTGCCAGCAACCCCGTGGCGGGGGGGTCCTACGAGCAGTACTTC.

J is TRBJ2-7 and V is TRBV25-1; 8 bases line up with TRBD1. The CDR3 extends over 16 amino acids. Germline loops: CDR1 MGHDK, CDR2 SYGVNS. V shed 1 base and J 5 bases; nucleotides not matched to a gene: 10. This CDR3 reads CASSESRTGGRDEQYF. As DNA, the CDR3 is TGTGCCAGCAGTGAATCTAGAACAGGGGGTCGGGACGAGCAGTACTTC.

The sample holds one count of this clone. The chain recombines TRBV6-5 with TRBJ1-1; D gene uncertain. Trimming left V 2 bases short and J 3 bases short, with 10 bases between. CDR1 is MNHEY, CDR2 SVGAGI, per germline. The CDR3 totals 14 residues. The CDR3 region has the DNA TGTGCCAGCAGTTACCGGGGAGAGGACACTGAAGCTTTCTTT. Translating it yields CASSYRGEDTEAFF.

The genes are TRBV19 and TRBJ1-5; D remains ambiguous. CDR1 is LNHDA, CDR2 SQIVND, per germline (reference sequence). This CDR3 is 13 amino acids long. V lost 4 bases to trimming and J lost 12 bases, with 16 bases between them. CDR3 nucleotides: TGTGCCAGTAGTAGCTCCAGGTGGCCACTCCAGCATTTT. It specifies CASSSSRWPLQHF.

In this sample, this clone turned up once. The rearrangement links TRBV5-1 to TRBJ1-1; D is possibly TRBD1 (6 bases). This CDR3 region has 13 residues. V was cut by 4 bases and J by 2 bases, with 9 bases left in between. Germline V gives CDR1 SGHRS, CDR2 YFSETQ. In DNA form, the CDR3 reads TGCGCCAGCAGCCGACAGGATAACACTGAAGCTTTCTTT. This codes for CASSRQDNTEAFF.

The chain uses TRBV30 and TRBJ1-2, with TRBD1 identical over 8 bases. The CDR3 extends over 14 amino acids. Germline V gene data show CDR1 as GTSNPN and CDR2 as SVGIG (reference sequence). Germline trimming cut 0 bases from V and 8 bases from J; bases unmatched to any gene: 8. The CDR3: CAWSVLLTGGGYTF. CDR3 DNA: TGTGCCTGGAGTGTACTACTAACAGGGGGAGGCTACACCTTC. The variable domain in full, with the rest retrieved from reference TRBV30 and TRBJ1-2, is SQTIHQWPATLVQPVGSPLSLECTVEGTSNPNLYWYRQAAGRGLQLLFYSVGIGQISSEVPQNLSASRPQDRQFILSSKKLLLSDSGFYLCAWSVLLTGGGYTFGSGTRLTVV.

The chain has TRBV27 and TRBJ1-1; D may be TRBD1 (5 bases). The germline gives CDR1 MNHEY, CDR2 SMNVEV (reference sequence). Trimming left V 6 bases short and J 1 base short, with 9 bases between. CDR3 size: 13 residues. CDR3 residues: CASRLDRNTEAFF. CDR3 DNA sequence: TGTGCCAGCAGACTTGACAGGAACACTGAAGCTTTCTTT.

J is TRBJ2-1 and V is TRBV6-5, with a possible D match to TRBD1 (5 bases). V dropped 0 bases and J dropped 10 bases, with 13 bases sitting between them. The CDR3 spans 14 residues. Germline CDR1 reads MNHEY; CDR2 reads SVGAGI. The chain's CDR3 is CASSYSKGAIEQFF. CDR3 coding DNA: TGTGCCAGCAGTTACTCGAAAGGGGCAATCGAGCAGTTCTTC.

The genes are TRBV4-3 and TRBJ2-5, with D maybe TRBD1 (6 bases). V was cut by 0 bases and J by 5 bases, with 13 bases left in between. This CDR3 is built from 15 residues. Germline-derived CDR1 and CDR2 are LGHNA and YSLEER. Here the CDR3 reads CASSQDGNREETQYF. The CDR3 region has the DNA TGCGCCAGCAGCCAAGATGGGAACAGGGAGGAGACCCAGTACTTC.

The chain couples TRBV27 to TRBJ1-1, with D possibly matching TRBD1 (5 bases). Trimming cost V 0 bases and J 3 bases, with 5 bases left between them. CDR1 is MNHEY, CDR2 SMNVEV, per germline (reference sequence). The length of the CDR3 is 13 residues. The CDR3 DNA reads TGTGCCAGCAGTTTATCAGGGGACACTGAAGCTTTCTTT. Translation gives CASSLSGDTEAFF.

This chain connects TRBV7-3 to TRBJ2-1, with 8 bases aligning to TRBD2. The CDR3 contains 18 residues. Unmatched junction bases numbered 13, after V lost 5 bases and J lost 1 base. CDR1 and CDR2 from the germline V gene are SGHTA and FQGTGA. CDR3 DNA sequence: TGTGCCAGCAGCCCAACCGGACGGGGGGGCACGTCCTACAATGAGCAGTTCTTC. Encoded protein: CASSPTGRGGTSYNEQFF.

CDR3 DNA: TGTGCCAGTAGTATTCGATTGAACCCTACCTACGAGCAGTACTTC. Protein: CASSIRLNPTYEQYF. The V and J genes are TRBV19 and TRBJ2-7; D unresolved. Trimming removed 3 bases from V and 2 bases from J, with 14 bases in between. CDR3 size: 15 residues. The germline V gene has CDR1 LNHDA and CDR2 SQIVND (reference sequence).

This chain links TRBV11-2 with TRBJ2-2; 11 nucleotides match TRBD2. CDR1 and CDR2 (germline): SGHAT, FQNNGV. The CDR3 contains 17 residues. J was trimmed by 7 bases and V by 3 bases; bases with no gene match: 10. The CDR3 region is CASSFLTSGAYGGELFF. CDR3 DNA sequence: TGTGCCAGCAGCTTCTTGACTAGCGGGGCATATGGCGGGGAGCTGTTTTTT.

The genes are TRBV15 and TRBJ2-1, with a weak D call TRBD2 (5 bases). Trimming removed 3 bases at V and 3 bases at J, with 6 bases between. Germline CDR1 LNHNV, CDR2 YYDKDF (reference sequence). CDR3 length: 13 residues. The CDR3 coding sequence is TGTGCCACCAGCAGCCGGGGCTACAATGAGCAGTTCTTC. Its translation: CATSSRGYNEQFF.

In nucleotides, the CDR3 is TGTGCCAGCAGTAAAAGAGACGAGCAGTACTTC. Encoded protein: CASSKRDEQYF. This chain joins TRBV6-5 and TRBJ2-7; D is ambiguous. This CDR3 is built from 11 residues. Germline V gene data show CDR1 as MNHEY and CDR2 as SVGAGI. Trimming shortened V by 5 bases and J by 5 bases, and 7 bases separated the two germline ends.

J is TRBJ2-1 and V is TRBV5-1; 7 bases agree with TRBD2. The CDR3 consists of 16 residues. After removal of 3 bases from V and 0 bases from J, the junction contained 6 bases not matched to a gene. The germline V gene encodes CDR1 SGHRS and CDR2 YFSETQ. CDR3 region: CASSSKRGSSYNEQFF. CDR3 DNA sequence: TGCGCCAGCAGCTCAAAGCGGGGTAGCTCCTACAATGAGCAGTTCTTC.

V and J are TRBV5-5 and TRBJ2-3; TRBD1 agrees at 11 bases. CDR1 is SGHKS and CDR2 is YYEKEE in the germline V gene (reference sequence). The CDR3 length is 14 residues. Trimming cost V 3 bases and J 4 bases; bases outside gene matches: 1. The CDR3 DNA is TGTGCCAGCAGCTGGGGACAGGGGGCAGATACGCAGTATTTT. Its translation: CASSWGQGADTQYF.

This clone is a singleton in its sample. The J gene is TRBJ2-1, the V gene TRBV7-2, with D perhaps matching TRBD1 (5 bases). Per germline, CDR1 SGHTA and CDR2 FQGNSA. CDR3 length equals 12 residues. Trimming took off 5 bases at V and 9 bases at J, with 11 bases between the two ends. The CDR3 region is CASSPSRGEQFF. The CDR3 DNA reads TGTGCCAGCAGCCCATCAAGGGGTGAGCAGTTCTTC.

DNA for the CDR3: TGTGCCAGCAGCTCCCCACAGGGACGCACAGATACGCAGTATTTT. This codes for CASSSPQGRTDTQYF. This chain joins TRBV5-4 and TRBJ2-3, with D tentatively TRBD1 (6 bases). Germline V gene sequence: CDR1 SGHNT, CDR2 YYREEE (reference sequence). The CDR3 loop spans 15 amino acids. Deletions cut 3 bases from V and 1 base from J, with 12 bases between.

This clone has a single count. The V and J genes are TRBV5-1 and TRBJ1-2; the D gene is possibly TRBD1 (5 bases). The CDR3 runs 16 residues. Germline V gene lookup returns CDR1 SGHRS and CDR2 YFSETQ. The V gene lost 2 bases and the J gene lost 2 bases, with 16 bases spanning the gap. The CDR3 reads CASSLGDGQANYGYTF. The CDR3 coding sequence is TGCGCCAGCAGCTTAGGGGATGGGCAAGCAAACTATGGCTACACCTTC.